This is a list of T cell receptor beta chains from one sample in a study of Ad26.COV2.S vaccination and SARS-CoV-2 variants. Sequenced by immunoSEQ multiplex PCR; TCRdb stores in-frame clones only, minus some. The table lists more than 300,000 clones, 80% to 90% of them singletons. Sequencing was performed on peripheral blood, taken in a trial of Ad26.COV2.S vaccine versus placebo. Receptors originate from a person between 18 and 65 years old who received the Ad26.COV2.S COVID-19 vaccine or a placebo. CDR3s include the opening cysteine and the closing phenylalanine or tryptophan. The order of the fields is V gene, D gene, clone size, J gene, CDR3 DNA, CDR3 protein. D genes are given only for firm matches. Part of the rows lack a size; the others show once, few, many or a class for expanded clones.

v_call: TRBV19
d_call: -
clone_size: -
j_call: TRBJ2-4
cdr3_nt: TGTGCCAGTAGTATAGCCGGGACCAAAAACATTCAGTACTTC
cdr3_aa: CASSIAGTKNIQYF

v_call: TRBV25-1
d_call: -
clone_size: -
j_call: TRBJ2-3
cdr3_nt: TGTGCCAGCAGGGGTCATACGCAGTATTTT
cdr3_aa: CASRGHTQYF

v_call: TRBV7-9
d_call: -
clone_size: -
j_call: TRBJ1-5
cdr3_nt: TGTGCCAGCAGCTTCTCTGGTCCGCAGCCCCAGCATTTT
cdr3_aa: CASSFSGPQPQHF

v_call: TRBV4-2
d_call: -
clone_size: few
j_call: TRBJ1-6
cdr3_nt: TGTGCCAGCAGCCAAGAAGGGGACAATTCACCCCTCCACTTT
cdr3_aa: CASSQEGDNSPLHF

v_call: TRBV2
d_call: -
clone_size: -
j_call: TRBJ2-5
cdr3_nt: TGTGCCAGCAGTGGGGGGCGGGGCCTGCAAGAGACCCAGTACTTC
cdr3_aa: CASSGGRGLQETQYF

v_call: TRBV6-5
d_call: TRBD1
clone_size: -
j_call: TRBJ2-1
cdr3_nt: TGTGCCAGCAGTTACGAAGGGACAGATAACAATGAGCAGTTCTTC
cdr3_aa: CASSYEGTDNNEQFF

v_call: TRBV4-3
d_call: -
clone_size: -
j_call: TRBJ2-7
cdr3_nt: TGCGCCAGCAGCCAAGATCGAAGCGTCACGGCACACGAGCAGTACTTC
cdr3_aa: CASSQDRSVTAHEQYF

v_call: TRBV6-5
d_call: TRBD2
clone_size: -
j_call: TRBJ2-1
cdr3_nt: TGTGCCAGCAGTTACCCGTTAGCGGGGTCTAATGAGCAGTTCTTC
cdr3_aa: CASSYPLAGSNEQFF

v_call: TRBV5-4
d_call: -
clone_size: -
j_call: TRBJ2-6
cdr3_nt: TGTGCCAGCAGCCCCCCGAACTCTGGGGCCAACGTCCTGACTTTC
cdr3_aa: CASSPPNSGANVLTF

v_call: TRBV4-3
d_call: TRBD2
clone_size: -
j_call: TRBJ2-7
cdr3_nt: TGCGCCAGCAGCCAAGGCCTAGCGGGGGGCTTTACCTACGAGCAGTACTTC
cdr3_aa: CASSQGLAGGFTYEQYF

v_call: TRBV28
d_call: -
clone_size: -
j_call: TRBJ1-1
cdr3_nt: TGTGCCAGCAGTTTCCGGAGGAACACTGAAGCTTTCTTT
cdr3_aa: CASSFRRNTEAFF

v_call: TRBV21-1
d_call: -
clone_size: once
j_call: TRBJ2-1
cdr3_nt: TGTGCCAGCAGCAAAAGCGCAGGGATCGAATCCTACAATGAGCAGTTCTTC
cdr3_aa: CASSKSAGIESYNEQFF

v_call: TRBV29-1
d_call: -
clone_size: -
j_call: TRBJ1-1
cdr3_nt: TGCAGCGTTGGCGTGCGTCGAAATGCAGAAGCTTTCTTT
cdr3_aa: CSVGVRRNAEAFF

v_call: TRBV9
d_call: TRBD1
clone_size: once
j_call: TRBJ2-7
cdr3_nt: TGTGCCAGCAGCCCCACTCCACAGGGGCTGTACGAGCAGTACTTC
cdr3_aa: CASSPTPQGLYEQYF

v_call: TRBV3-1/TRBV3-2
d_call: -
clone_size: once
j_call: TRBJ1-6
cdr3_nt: TGTGCCAGCAGCCAACTCCGCGGAACCCTCCACTTT
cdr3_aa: CASSQLRGTLHF

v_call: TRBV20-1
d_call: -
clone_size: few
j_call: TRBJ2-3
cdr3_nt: TGCAGTGCTAGTCGGGGGACCTCCTCATCCGATACGCAGTATTTT
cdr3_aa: CSASRGTSSSDTQYF

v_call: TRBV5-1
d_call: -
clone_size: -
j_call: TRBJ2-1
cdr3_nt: TGCGCCAGCAGGGGAGAGAGTGAGCAGTTCTTC
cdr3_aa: CASRGESEQFF

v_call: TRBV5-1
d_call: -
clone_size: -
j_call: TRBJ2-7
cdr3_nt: TGCGCCAGCAGCCCCTCCTTAGCGCCCAACGAGCAGTACTTC
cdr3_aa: CASSPSLAPNEQYF